The TCR beta chain described here comes from a study of shared clonotypes between healthy human individuals. Germline CDR1 reads SGHRS; CDR2 reads YFSETQ. CDR3 length equals 15 residues. Trimming at V came to 7 bases and at J to 4 bases, leaving 7 bases not matched to a gene. Overall study findings and caveats: It was the few donors that limited the genetic and exposure-history diversity represented. Incompleteness in sorted-subset sequencing, despite large depth, was shown by rarefaction.

On this clone itself: Its antigen is unidentified.

Produced via immunoSEQ multiplex PCR; TCRdb's table is partial and in-frame only. Seen here are about 2 million clones, roughly 94% observed once, and the top ten hold around 0.13%. The chain uses TRBV5-1 and TRBJ2-6; 8 bases fit TRBD1. The clonotype originates from a man in his late teens or twenties in good health. Sample: naive CD4+ T cells sorted from blood. Subset meaning: CD45RA+ positively selected. DNA for the CDR3: TGCGCCAGCTACCAGGGGGCGCTGGGGGCCAACGTCCTGACTTTC. Protein product: CASYQGALGANVLTF.